One T cell receptor (beta chain) is described in this entry. The assay was immunoSEQ multiplex PCR, and TCRdb's table has in-frame clones only and misses some. The sample records 200,000 to 250,000 clones, 75% to 95% being singletons. This entry is derived from a study of cytomegalovirus exposure and HLA in healthy donors. Looking at the study overall: Both the 120 validation repertoires and the approximately 700 first-cohort repertoires used the same platform, as reported by a later analysis.

The CDR3 has 15 amino acids. With 4 bases clipped from V and 1 base from J, the junction kept 6 bases outside the gene matches. Germline lookup yields CDR1 LNHDA and CDR2 SQIVND (reference sequence). The sequence came from a woman aged 18-29 years in good health and CMV-seronegative. Material: PBMCs. V is TRBV19 and J is TRBJ1-1; 7 bases fit TRBD1. DNA for the CDR3: TGTGCCAGTAGTACAGACAGGGTGGGGAACACTGAAGCTTTCTTT. As protein: CASSTDRVGNTEAFF.